Below are 12 T cell receptor beta chains sequenced from a single sample in a study of PD-1 blockade in classical Hodgkin lymphoma. Following autologous stem cell transplantation, relapse occurred in every patient, and exposure to brentuximab vedotin varied. The data were produced by immunoSEQ multiplex PCR, yet TCRdb's version contains in-frame clones alone and is incomplete. The table records about 26,000 clones, around 64% of them present only once. Sequencing used peripheral blood mononuclear cells (PBMCs), obtained before the second cycle of nivolumab. The origin of the receptors is a human donor with classical Hodgkin lymphoma.

Comments on this clone: The same CDR3 arises from other DNA sequences in this sample as well. The genes are TRBV5-1 and TRBJ2-2; D unclear. This CDR3 contains 14 residues. Germline lookup yields CDR1 SGHRS and CDR2 YFSETQ. With 0 bases removed from V and 0 bases from J, the gap between germline ends came to 3 bases. The CDR3 here is CASSLGPNTGELFF. As DNA, the CDR3 is TGCGCCAGCAGCTTGGGACCGAACACCGGGGAGCTGTTTTTT.

The chain carries TRBV11-2 and TRBJ2-7, with TRBD2 as a possible D gene (7 bases). The germline V gene encodes CDR1 SGHAT and CDR2 FQNNGV. The V end was cut by 2 bases, the J end by 4 bases, with 12 bases between. CDR3 length: 14 amino acids. CDR3 nucleotide sequence: TGTGCCAGCAGCTTAAGGGGGGGCGGGTACGAGCAGTACTTC. This translates into CASSLRGGGYEQYF.

In this sample, this clone is medium-sized. The V call is TRBV19, the J call TRBJ2-5; D is undetermined. Per germline, CDR1 LNHDA and CDR2 SQIVND (reference sequence). Trimming took 5 bases from V and 4 from J, leaving 14 bases between them. This CDR3 region has 14 residues. CDR3 sequence reads: CASSDGQSPETQYF. CDR3 nucleotides: TGTGCCAGTAGTGATGGCCAGAGCCCAGAGACCCAGTACTTC.

The chain employs TRBV19 and TRBJ1-1; D remains unclear. The CDR3 runs 16 residues. Trimming pared 0 bases from V and 0 bases from J, leaving 11 bases between. Per germline, CDR1 LNHDA and CDR2 SQIVND (reference sequence). The CDR3: CASSIEGIRLNTEAFF. CDR3 DNA: TGTGCCAGTAGTATAGAGGGGATCCGGCTGAACACTGAAGCTTTCTTT. The whole variable domain, filled in from reference TRBV19 and TRBJ1-1, reads DGGITQSPKYLFRKEGQNVTLSCEQNLNHDAMYWYRQDPGQGLRLIYYSQIVNDFQKGDIAEGYSVSREKKESFPLTVTSAQKNPTAFYLCASSIEGIRLNTEAFFGQGTRLTVV.

V is TRBV11-2 and J is TRBJ1-4; D gene unclear. Trimming removed 5 bases at V and 0 bases at J, with 10 bases between. CDR1 SGHAT and CDR2 FQNNGV come from the germline V gene. This CDR3 contains 15 residues. This CDR3 is CASSADGTTNEKLFF. For the CDR3, the DNA is TGTGCCAGCAGCGCAGACGGAACAACTAATGAAAAACTGTTTTTT.

The DNA of the CDR3 is TGTGCCAGCAGCCGATCCTCAATTGCATACGAGCAGTACTTC. Protein: CASSRSSIAYEQYF. This chain uses TRBV7-2 with TRBJ2-7; D remains unclear. The CDR3 runs to 14 residues. Germline CDR1 is SGHTA and CDR2 is FQGNSA. V gave up 5 bases and J gave up 4 bases, with 15 bases separating them.

The chain joins TRBV19 to TRBJ2-6; 8 bases are shared with TRBD2. V dropped 8 bases and J dropped 2; count of bases not matched to a gene: 5. Germline CDR1 is LNHDA and CDR2 is SQIVND (reference sequence). The CDR3 is 15 residues long. This chain's CDR3 is CASGGLDAGANVLTF. The CDR3 nucleotides are TGTGCCAGTGGGGGACTAGATGCTGGGGCCAACGTCCTGACTTTC. The full variable domain, in which reference TRBV19 and TRBJ2-6 provide the parts outside the CDR3, is DGGITQSPKYLFRKEGQNVTLSCEQNLNHDAMYWYRQDPGQGLRLIYYSQIVNDFQKGDIAEGYSVSREKKESFPLTVTSAQKNPTAFYLCASGGLDAGANVLTFGAGSRLTVL.

The V gene is TRBV6-4, the J gene TRBJ1-4; a possible D gene is TRBD1 (5 bases). Germline lookup yields CDR1 MRHNA and CDR2 SNTAGT. This CDR3 has 17 residues. V lost 2 bases and J 8 bases, leaving 21 bases between the germline ends. CDR3 sequence (DNA): TGTGCCAGCAGTGACCCACACAGGTCCCACCTCGGGGAAAAACTGTTTTTT. This sequence encodes CASSDPHRSHLGEKLFF.

Ten or more counts support this clone. V and J are TRBV9 and TRBJ2-1; D may correspond to TRBD1 or TRBD2 (5 bases each). This CDR3 has 15 amino acids. In germline, CDR1 is SGDLS, CDR2 YYNGEE. V was cut by 3 bases and J by 6 bases, with 16 bases left in between. DNA of the CDR3: TGTGCCAGCAGCGCCTCCGGGACGCAGCCCAATGAGCAGTTCTTC. Encoded protein: CASSASGTQPNEQFF.

J is TRBJ1-1 and V is TRBV29-1; D gene ambiguous. CDR3 length equals 10 residues. Between the trimmed V and J ends, which lost 7 bases and 7 bases, there was a span of 10 bases. CDR1 is SQVTM and CDR2 is ANQGSEA in the germline V gene. The CDR3 loop reads CSASDGEAFF. CDR3 nucleotides: TGCAGCGCTTCAGACGGTGAAGCTTTCTTT.

The rearrangement uses TRBV4-1 and TRBJ2-5, with 12 bases lining up with TRBD2. There are 17 residues in the CDR3. Looked up from germline, CDR1 is MGHRA and CDR2 is YSYEKL. Trimming cost V 0 bases and J 5 bases; bases outside gene matches: 7. Written as DNA, the CDR3 is TGCGCCAGCAGCCAAGATCTAGCGGGGGGGCCGGGGGAGACCCAGTACTTC. Residues: CASSQDLAGGPGETQYF.

The rearrangement uses TRBV5-8 and TRBJ2-7; no firm D call. V lost 0 bases and J lost 7, with 14 bases in between. This CDR3 contains 14 residues. Germline V gene lookup returns CDR1 SGHTS and CDR2 YDEGEE. CDR3 sequence reads: CASSLELTRREQYF. The CDR3 coding sequence is TGTGCCAGCAGCTTGGAACTGACGCGGCGAGAGCAGTACTTC.